This passage covers 26 T cell receptor beta chains from one sample sequenced in a study of blood T cell repertoires in COVID-19. Here immunoSEQ multiplex PCR was the method, and the copy in TCRdb shows in-frame clones only, minus some. The table shows about 200,000 clones, with 70% to 90% occurring only once. Sequencing used PBMCs or T cells enriched from blood (not recorded which). The receptors were sampled from a woman in her 30s who had been exposed to COVID-19.

The CDR3 reads CASSRDRPPSPSVNYGYTF. CDR3 bases: TGTGCCAGCAGCCGAGACAGGCCCCCCTCGCCGTCGGTCAACTATGGCTACACCTTC. The V and J genes are TRBV13 and TRBJ1-2, with a weak D call TRBD1 (6 bases). Trimming stripped 5 bases from V and 2 bases from J, with 27 bases between. This CDR3 spans 19 amino acids. The germline gives CDR1 PRHDT, CDR2 FYEKMQ (reference sequence).

The J gene is TRBJ1-5, the V gene TRBV2; D is undetermined. Germline CDR1 reads SNHLY; CDR2 reads FYNNEI. CDR3 size: 14 residues. V was clipped by 4 bases and J by 7 bases, with 14 bases between them. CDR3 sequence (DNA): TGTGCCAGCAGTGCGGGAGGGTGGGGACAGCCCCAGCATTTT. Protein product: CASSAGGWGQPQHF.

V is TRBV14 and J is TRBJ1-2; possibly TRBD1 for D (6 bases). V was trimmed by 0 bases and J by 5 bases, leaving 22 bases between them. CDR1 is SGHDN, CDR2 FVKESK, per germline. This CDR3 has 18 amino acids. The CDR3 DNA reads as TGTGCCAGCAGCCAAGATCCCCCTCCTTCCGGGACAAGTTATGGCTACACCTTC. It is translated as CASSQDPPPSGTSYGYTF.

The rearrangement joins TRBV4-1 to TRBJ2-2; D may be TRBD2 (7 bases). Germline CDR1 is MGHRA and CDR2 is YSYEKL. Trimming pared 1 base from V and 4 bases from J, leaving 19 bases between. This CDR3 region has 18 residues. CDR3 protein: CASSQVIRRGGLTGELFF. The CDR3 region has the DNA TGCGCCAGCAGCCAAGTCATCAGGAGGGGGGGCCTCACCGGGGAGCTGTTTTTT.

The chain is built from TRBV5-1 and TRBJ1-1; TRBD1 is a possible D gene (6 bases). The CDR3 covers 13 residues. Trimming removed 4 bases from V and 5 bases from J, with 12 bases in between. CDR1 is SGHRS and CDR2 is YFSETQ in the germline V gene. The CDR3: CASSTGFGTEAFF. The DNA of the CDR3 is TGCGCCAGCAGCACAGGGTTTGGGACTGAAGCTTTCTTT. Full variable domain (rest looked up from reference TRBV5-1 and TRBJ1-1): KAGVTQTPRYLIKTRGQQVTLSCSPISGHRSVSWYQQTPGQGLQFLFEYFSETQRNKGNFPGRFSGRQFSNSRSEMNVSTLELGDSALYLCASSTGFGTEAFFGQGTRLTVV.

The chain couples TRBV5-4 to TRBJ2-2, with TRBD2 matching 11 bases. Germline V CDR1 and CDR2: SGHNT, YYREEE (reference sequence). CDR3 size: 16 residues. Germline trimming cut 4 bases from V and 1 base from J; bases unmatched to any gene: 3. CDR3 in DNA: TGTGCCAGCAGCCCTGGGACTAGCGGGAACACCGGGGAGCTGTTTTTT. Translating gives CASSPGTSGNTGELFF. Combining the CDR3 with reference TRBV5-4 and TRBJ2-2 gives the whole variable domain ETGVTQSPTHLIKTRGQQVTLRCSSQSGHNTVSWYQQALGQGPQFIFQYYREEENGRGNFPPRFSGLQFPNYSSELNVNALELDDSALYLCASSPGTSGNTGELFFGEGSRLTVL.

The rearrangement uses TRBV7-6 and TRBJ1-6, with 9 bases lining up with TRBD1. CDR1 and CDR2 (germline): SGHVS, FNYEAQ. The CDR3 is 15 residues long. V trimming: 5 bases; J trimming: 7 bases; junction bases outside the gene matches: 6. CDR3 bases: TGTGCCAGCAGCATGACAGGGGGTAACAATTCACCCCTCCACTTT. Its translation is CASSMTGGNNSPLHF.

This clone was seen a handful of times. The J gene is TRBJ1-2, the V gene TRBV6-5, with TRBD1 as a possible D gene (5 bases). CDR3 length: 14 residues. The ends were cut back, 6 bases at V and 5 bases at J, with 16 bases in the middle. The V gene's germline CDR1 is MNHEY and CDR2 SVGAGI. The CDR3: CASRPVGGTYGYTF. The CDR3 DNA follows: TGTGCCAGCAGACCTGTGGGCGGGACTTATGGCTACACCTTC.

This CDR3 is CAAPRRQENQPQHF. The DNA for the CDR3 is TGTGCCGCCCCAAGACGGCAGGAAAATCAGCCCCAGCATTTT. The V gene is TRBV19, the J gene TRBJ1-5; no definite D call. Germline CDR1 reads LNHDA; CDR2 reads SQIVND (reference sequence). Trimming cost V 11 bases and J 4 bases, with 18 bases left between them. The CDR3 spans 14 residues.

CDR3 sequence (DNA): TGTGCCAGCAAGCCCGCCCGGGACAGGGGTCGGGGTGGACGAGAAGCTTTCTTT. This translates into CASKPARDRGRGGREAFF. The chain carries TRBV27 and TRBJ1-1, with 10 nucleotides matching TRBD1. CDR1 and CDR2 (germline): MNHEY, SMNVEV (reference sequence). The CDR3 length is 18 residues. V was pared by 7 bases and J by 8 bases, with 22 bases of the junction left unmatched.

The chain couples TRBV5-1 to TRBJ2-3; 11 positions match TRBD2. Unmatched junction bases numbered 4, after V lost 2 bases and J lost 5 bases. CDR1 and CDR2 from the germline V gene are SGHRS and YFSETQ. The CDR3 covers 15 residues. CDR3 region: CASSFSGGARDTQYF. The DNA for the CDR3 is TGCGCCAGCAGCTTTAGCGGGGGGGCCAGAGATACGCAGTATTTT.

V usage is TRBV3-1 (or the pseudogene TRBV3-2) and J usage is TRBJ1-4; unclear D gene. CDR1 and CDR2 from the germline V gene are LGHDT and YNNKEL (reference sequence). This CDR3 contains 14 residues. V was shortened by 1 base and J by 8 bases, with 11 bases between the two germline ends. The CDR3 nucleotides are TGTGCCAGCAGCCAAGGGGCAGGTTTGGAAAAACTGTTTTTT. Translation: CASSQGAGLEKLFF.

The V gene is TRBV7-2, the J gene TRBJ1-2; TRBD1 might be the D (6 bases). CDR1 and CDR2 (germline): SGHTA, FQGNSA. The CDR3 covers 14 residues. With 1 base removed from V and 8 bases from J, the gap between germline ends came to 14 bases. CDR3 sequence reads: CASSLGARGRGYTF. The CDR3 coding sequence is TGTGCCAGCAGCTTAGGGGCCAGGGGTCGCGGCTACACCTTC.

This clone was recorded once. The chain has TRBV19 and TRBJ2-7; 7 bases fit TRBD1. The CDR3 is 14 residues long. From germline, CDR1 is LNHDA and CDR2 SQIVND (reference sequence). Losses at the gene ends were 5 bases for V and 2 bases for J; bases not matched to a gene: 6. Written as DNA, the CDR3 is TGTGCCAGTAGTCTCAGACAGGGAACCTACGAGCAGTACTTC. Its translation is CASSLRQGTYEQYF.

The rearrangement joins TRBV27 to TRBJ1-6; 7 positions agree with TRBD1. V gave up 7 bases and J gave up 6 bases; unmatched junction bases: 6. There are 14 residues in the CDR3. CDR1 and CDR2 from the germline V gene are MNHEY and SMNVEV (reference sequence). CDR3 bases: TGTGCCAGCAAAAGGGGACAGCTTAATTCACCCCTCCACTTT. Encoded protein: CASKRGQLNSPLHF.

In this sample, this clone turned up once. The CDR3 DNA follows: TGTGCCAGCAGCTTAGATCTTAAGACAGGAACGATAGAAGGCTACACCTTC. This codes for CASSLDLKTGTIEGYTF. The chain carries TRBV11-2 and TRBJ1-2; tentative D call: TRBD1 (6 bases). CDR3 length: 17 amino acids. Germline loops: CDR1 SGHAT, CDR2 FQNNGV. With 0 bases removed from V and 8 bases from J, the gap between germline ends came to 22 bases.

The chain employs TRBV7-8 and TRBJ2-1; D is ambiguous. Germline loops: CDR1 SGHVS, CDR2 FQNEAQ. CDR3 length: 16 residues. V dropped 5 bases and J dropped 0 bases, with 14 bases sitting between them. The DNA of the CDR3 is TGTGCCAGCAGCGCGCGTTGGGCCCTCTCCTACAATGAGCAGTTCTTC. Translated, it gives CASSARWALSYNEQFF.

The J gene is TRBJ2-7, the V gene TRBV29-1, with 7 bases aligning to TRBD1. Germline V gene data show CDR1 as SQVTM and CDR2 as ANQGSEA. This CDR3 contains 11 residues. The V gene end was trimmed by 6 bases and the J gene end by 4 bases; junction bases not matched to a gene: 3. In DNA form, the CDR3 reads TGCAGCGTGCAGACAGGGTACGAGCAGTACTTC. It specifies CSVQTGYEQYF.

V is TRBV27 and J is TRBJ1-2, with D tentatively TRBD1 (6 bases). Germline lookup yields CDR1 MNHEY and CDR2 SMNVEV (reference sequence). The CDR3 is 15 amino acids. The germline V and J ends were trimmed by 2 bases and 4 bases, with 14 bases remaining between them. CDR3 residues: CASSLGGGVGYGYTF. The CDR3 nucleotides are TGTGCCAGCAGTTTAGGCGGGGGCGTGGGCTATGGCTACACCTTC.

The chain carries TRBV9 and TRBJ1-3; 7 bases are a match to TRBD1. V lost 4 bases, J lost 5 bases, and 6 bases stayed unmatched. CDR3 length equals 14 residues. From germline, CDR1 is SGDLS and CDR2 YYNGEE. This CDR3 is CASSTRDRRNTIYF. DNA for the CDR3: TGTGCCAGCAGCACCCGGGACAGACGAAACACCATATATTTT.

The chain joins TRBV5-1 to TRBJ2-1, with TRBD1 matching over 7 bases. V trimming: 6 bases; J trimming: 3 bases; junction bases outside the gene matches: 6. CDR1 is SGHRS and CDR2 is YFSETQ in the germline V gene. This CDR3 contains 14 residues. The CDR3, as DNA: TGCGCCAGCAACCCGGGACAGCTCTACAATGAGCAGTTCTTC. Translating gives CASNPGQLYNEQFF.

The V and J genes are TRBV11-3 and TRBJ1-2; TRBD1 matches 8 bases. The CDR3 consists of 13 residues. Per germline, CDR1 SGHNT and CDR2 YENEEA. J was trimmed by 4 bases and V by 5 bases; bases with no gene match: 3. The chain's CDR3 is CASSRDRLYGYTF. CDR3 DNA sequence: TGTGCCAGCAGCCGGGACAGGCTCTATGGCTACACCTTC. Full variable domain (missing parts from reference TRBV11-3 and TRBJ1-2): EAGVVQSPRYKIIEKKQPVAFWCNPISGHNTLYWYLQNLGQGPELLIRYENEEAVDDSQLPKDRFSAERLKGVDSTLKIQPAELGDSAVYLCASSRDRLYGYTFGSGTRLTVV.

The chain has TRBV9 and TRBJ2-2; D remains ambiguous. Germline V gives CDR1 SGDLS, CDR2 YYNGEE. V was clipped by 0 bases and J by 4 bases, with 4 bases between them. The CDR3 runs to 13 residues. The CDR3: CASSVATTGELFF. The CDR3 DNA reads TGTGCCAGCAGCGTAGCTACCACCGGGGAGCTGTTTTTT.

The V and J genes are TRBV9 and TRBJ2-3; 9 bases are shared with TRBD1. CDR3 length: 16 residues. The germline gives CDR1 SGDLS, CDR2 YYNGEE. V trimming: 4 bases; J trimming: 0 bases; junction bases outside the gene matches: 6. CDR3 sequence: CASSFRQGGSTDTQYF. The CDR3 coding sequence is TGTGCCAGCAGCTTTCGACAGGGGGGGAGCACAGATACGCAGTATTTT.

The V call is TRBV14, the J call TRBJ1-6; D remains ambiguous. The CDR3 is 14 amino acids. Germline CDR1 SGHDN, CDR2 FVKESK. Deletions cut 0 bases from V and 7 bases from J, with 7 bases between. CDR3 region: CASSQERGNSPLHF. The DNA of the CDR3 is TGTGCCAGCAGCCAAGAACGGGGAAATTCACCCCTCCACTTT.

The V and J genes are TRBV7-9 and TRBJ1-4; the D is unclear. CDR1 is SEHNR and CDR2 is FQNEAQ in the germline V gene (reference sequence). This CDR3 comprises 16 residues. Trimming took off 1 base at V and 6 bases at J, with 15 bases between the two ends. CDR3 amino acids: CASSLVRPGRDEKLFF. The CDR3 region has the DNA TGTGCCAGCAGCTTAGTCCGACCGGGTCGGGATGAAAAACTGTTTTTT.